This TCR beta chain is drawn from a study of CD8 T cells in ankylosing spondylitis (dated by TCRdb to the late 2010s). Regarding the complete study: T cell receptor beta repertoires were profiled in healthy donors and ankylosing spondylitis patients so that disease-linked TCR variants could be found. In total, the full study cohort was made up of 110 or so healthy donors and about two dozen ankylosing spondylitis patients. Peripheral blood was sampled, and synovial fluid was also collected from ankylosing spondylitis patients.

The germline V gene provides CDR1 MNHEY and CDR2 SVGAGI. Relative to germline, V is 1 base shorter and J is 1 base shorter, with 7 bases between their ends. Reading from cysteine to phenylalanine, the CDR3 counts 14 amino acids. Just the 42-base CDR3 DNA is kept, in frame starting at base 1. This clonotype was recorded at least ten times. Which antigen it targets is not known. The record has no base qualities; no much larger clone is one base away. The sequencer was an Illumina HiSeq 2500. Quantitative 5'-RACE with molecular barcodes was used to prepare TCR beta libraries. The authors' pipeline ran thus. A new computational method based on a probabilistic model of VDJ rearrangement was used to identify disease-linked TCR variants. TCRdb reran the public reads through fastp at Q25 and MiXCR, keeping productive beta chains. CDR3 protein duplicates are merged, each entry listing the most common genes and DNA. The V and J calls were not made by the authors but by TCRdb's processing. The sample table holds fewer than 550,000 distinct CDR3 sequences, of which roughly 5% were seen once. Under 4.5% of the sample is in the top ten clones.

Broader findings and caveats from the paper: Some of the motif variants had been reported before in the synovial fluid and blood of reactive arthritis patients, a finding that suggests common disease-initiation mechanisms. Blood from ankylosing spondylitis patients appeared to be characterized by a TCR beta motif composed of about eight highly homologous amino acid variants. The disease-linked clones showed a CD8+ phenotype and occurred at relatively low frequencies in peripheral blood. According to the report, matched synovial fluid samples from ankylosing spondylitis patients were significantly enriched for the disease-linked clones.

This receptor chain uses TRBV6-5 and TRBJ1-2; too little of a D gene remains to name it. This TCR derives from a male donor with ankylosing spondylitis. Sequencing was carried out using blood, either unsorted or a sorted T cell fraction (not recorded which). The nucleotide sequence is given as TGTGCCAGCAGTTACTACGACAATAACTATGGCTACACCTTC. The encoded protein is CASSYYDNNYGYTF.